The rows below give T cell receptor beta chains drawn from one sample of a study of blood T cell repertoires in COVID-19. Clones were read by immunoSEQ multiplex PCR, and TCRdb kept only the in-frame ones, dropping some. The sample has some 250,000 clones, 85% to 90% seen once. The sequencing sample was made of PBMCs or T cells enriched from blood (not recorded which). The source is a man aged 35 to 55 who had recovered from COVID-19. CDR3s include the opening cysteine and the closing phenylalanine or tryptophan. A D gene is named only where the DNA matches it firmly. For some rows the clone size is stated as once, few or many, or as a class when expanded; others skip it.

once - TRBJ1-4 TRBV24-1 CATSGGYYEKLFF TGTGCCACCAGTGGAGGTTATTATGAAAAACTGTTTTTT
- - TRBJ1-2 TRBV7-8 CASSRLSNYGYTF TGTGCCAGCAGCCGTTTGAGTAACTATGGCTACACCTTC
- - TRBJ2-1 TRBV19 CASSILGGVSYNEQFF TGTGCCAGTAGTATATTGGGAGGCGTAAGCTACAATGAGCAGTTCTTC
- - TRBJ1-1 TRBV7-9 CASSRDKGGAEAFF TGTGCCAGCAGCAGAGACAAGGGAGGGGCTGAAGCTTTCTTT
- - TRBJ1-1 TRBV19 CASSQVTTGNTEAFF TGTGCCAGTTCCCAAGTTACGACAGGGAACACTGAAGCTTTCTTT
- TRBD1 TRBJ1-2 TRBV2 CASSEFGQGANYGYTF TGTGCCAGCAGTGAATTCGGACAGGGGGCGAACTATGGCTACACCTTC
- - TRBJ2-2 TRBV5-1 CASSLGQATGELFF TGCGCCAGCAGCTTGGGACAGGCTACCGGGGAGCTGTTTTTT
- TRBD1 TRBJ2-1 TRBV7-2 CASSLQFIYGTGELNEQFF TGTGCCAGCAGCTTACAGTTCATTTACGGGACAGGGGAGCTTAATGAGCAGTTCTTC
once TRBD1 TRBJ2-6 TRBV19 CASSPGTGLGANVLTF TGTGCCAGTAGTCCCGGGACAGGGTTAGGGGCCAACGTCCTGACTTTC
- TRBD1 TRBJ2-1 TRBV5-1 CASSSGTVGNEQFF TGCGCCAGCAGCTCCGGGACAGTTGGCAATGAGCAGTTCTTC
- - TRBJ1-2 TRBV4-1 CASSQGTDNYGYTF TGCGCCAGCAGCCAAGGGACAGACAACTATGGCTACACCTTC
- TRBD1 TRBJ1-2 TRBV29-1 CSVEPLQGPGGYTF TGCAGCGTTGAACCGCTACAGGGGCCTGGCGGCTACACCTTC
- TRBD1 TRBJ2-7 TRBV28 CASSLDSGTGGYEQYF TGTGCCAGCAGTTTAGATTCTGGGACAGGGGGCTACGAGCAGTACTTC
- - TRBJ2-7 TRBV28 CASRALEQYF TGTGCCTCCAGGGCTCTCGAGCAGTACTTC
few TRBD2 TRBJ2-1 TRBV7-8 CASSRLAGPSHQGSYNEQFF TGTGCCAGCAGCCGACTAGCGGGTCCCTCCCACCAAGGCTCCTACAATGAGCAGTTCTTC
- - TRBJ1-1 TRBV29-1 CSVASGGLGTEAFF TGCAGCGTTGCGAGCGGGGGGCTGGGGACTGAAGCTTTCTTT
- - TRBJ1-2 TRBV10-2 CAATLTTGTGGYTF TGCGCCGCCACGTTAACCACGGGTACGGGTGGCTACACCTTC
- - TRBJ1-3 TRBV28 CASSLSGVVSGNTIYF TGTGCCAGCAGTTTATCAGGGGTCGTCTCTGGAAACACCATATATTTT
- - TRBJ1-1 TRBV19 CASSIDLGTYRAEAFF TGTGCCAGTAGTATAGATCTCGGGACCTACAGGGCTGAAGCTTTCTTT
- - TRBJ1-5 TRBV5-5 CASSFEPRTASNQPQHF TGTGCCAGCAGCTTTGAGCCCCGGACAGCAAGCAATCAGCCCCAGCATTTT
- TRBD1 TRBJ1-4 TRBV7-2 CASSLTGNNEKLFF TGTGCCAGCAGCTTGACAGGGAATAATGAAAAACTGTTTTTT
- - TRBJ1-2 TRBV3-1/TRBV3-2 CASSTTGESGYTF TGTGCCAGCAGCACGACGGGGGAAAGTGGCTACACCTTC
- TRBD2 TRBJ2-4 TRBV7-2 CASSYLLAGPGDIQYF TGTGCCAGCAGCTACCTTCTAGCGGGGCCCGGGGACATTCAGTACTTC
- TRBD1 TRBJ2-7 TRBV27 CASSQLSGGPYEQYF TGTGCCAGCAGCCAATTGTCAGGGGGACCCTACGAGCAGTACTTC
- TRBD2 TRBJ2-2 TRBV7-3 CASSLGLAGGTGELFF TGTGCCAGCAGCTTAGGACTAGCGGGAGGCACCGGGGAGCTGTTTTTT
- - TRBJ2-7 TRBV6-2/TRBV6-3 CASSYYRVYEQYF TGTGCCAGCAGTTACTACAGGGTCTACGAGCAGTACTTC
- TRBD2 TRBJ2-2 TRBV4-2 CASSQGEFGTRYNTGELFF TGTGCCAGCAGCCAAGGGGAGTTCGGGACTAGATATAACACCGGGGAGCTGTTTTTT
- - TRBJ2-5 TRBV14 CASSQDPAPSLRGETQYF TGTGCCAGCAGCCAAGACCCAGCCCCGTCTTTGCGAGGAGAGACCCAGTACTTC
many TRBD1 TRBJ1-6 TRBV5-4 CASSSRQGPGSPLHF TGTGCCAGCAGCTCCAGACAGGGGCCGGGGTCACCCCTCCACTTT
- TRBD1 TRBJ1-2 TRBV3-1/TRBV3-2 CASSPRGQGHGGYTF TGTGCCAGCAGCCCAAGGGGACAGGGTCACGGTGGCTACACCTTC
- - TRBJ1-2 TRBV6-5 CASSYSTGIRGYTF TGTGCCAGCAGTTACTCCACAGGGATCCGCGGCTACACCTTC
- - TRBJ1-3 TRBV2 CASRPRVNSGNTIYF TGTGCCAGCAGACCCAGGGTAAACTCTGGAAACACCATATATTTT
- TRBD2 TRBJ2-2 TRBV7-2 CASSLGGLLAVSGELFF TGTGCCAGCAGCTTAGGGGGTCTTCTAGCGGTCTCCGGGGAGCTGTTTTTT
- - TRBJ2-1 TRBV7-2 CASSSPGDEEFF TGTGCCAGCAGCTCGCCGGGGGACGAAGAGTTCTTC
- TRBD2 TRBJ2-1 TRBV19 CASSALAGAYNEQFF TGTGCCAGTAGTGCTCTAGCGGGAGCGTACAATGAGCAGTTCTTC
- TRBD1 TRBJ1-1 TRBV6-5 CASSRQGLRNTEAFF TGTGCCAGCAGTAGACAGGGCTTAAGGAACACTGAAGCTTTCTTT
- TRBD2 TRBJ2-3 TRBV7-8 CASSAEGLAGSDTQYF TGTGCCAGCAGCGCGGAAGGACTAGCGGGGTCAGATACGCAGTATTTT
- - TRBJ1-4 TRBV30 CAWTAGVLTNEKLFF TGTGCCTGGACCGCAGGGGTTTTGACTAATGAAAAACTGTTTTTT
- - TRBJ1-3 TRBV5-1 CASSPDSGRAGNTIYF TGCGCCAGCAGCCCAGACTCAGGGAGGGCTGGAAACACCATATATTTT
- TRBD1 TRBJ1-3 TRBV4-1 CASSREQGPSGNTIYF TGCGCCAGCAGCCGGGAACAGGGGCCTTCTGGAAACACCATATATTTT
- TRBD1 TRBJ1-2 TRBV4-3 CASSQEAGGYGYTF TGCGCCAGCAGCCAAGAGGCAGGGGGGTATGGCTACACCTTC
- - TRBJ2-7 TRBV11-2 CASSLDSGGALYEQYF TGTGCCAGCAGCTTAGATTCGGGCGGGGCCCTTTACGAGCAGTACTTC
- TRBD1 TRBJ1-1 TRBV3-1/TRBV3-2 CASSPLGRGPEAFF TGTGCCAGCAGCCCACTGGGCAGGGGGCCTGAAGCTTTCTTT
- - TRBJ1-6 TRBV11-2 CASSLSSRGSYNSPLHF TGTGCCAGCAGCTTAAGTTCCCGGGGATCCTATAATTCACCCCTCCACTTT
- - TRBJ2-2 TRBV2 CASSVGRDSTGELFF TGTGCCAGCAGTGTAGGGCGGGACTCGACCGGGGAGCTGTTTTTT
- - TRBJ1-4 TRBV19 CASSTNRGHEKLFF TGTGCCAGTAGTACGAATCGAGGGCATGAAAAACTGTTTTTT
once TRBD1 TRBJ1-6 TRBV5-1 CASSTETGIGSPLHF TGCGCCAGCAGCACCGAGACAGGGATTGGCTCACCCCTCCACTTT
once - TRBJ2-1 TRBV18 CASSPRTGNSYNEQFF TGTGCCAGCTCACCACGAACAGGGAACTCCTACAATGAGCAGTTCTTC
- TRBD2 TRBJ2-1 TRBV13 CASSSLAGGSSYNEQFF TGTGCCAGCAGCTCCCTAGCGGGGGGTAGCTCCTACAATGAGCAGTTCTTC
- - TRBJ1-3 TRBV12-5 CASGPNTGSRRTIYF TGTGCTAGTGGTCCAAATACAGGTTCCAGGAGAACCATATATTTT
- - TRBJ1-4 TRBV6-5 CASSRSSSNEKLFF TGTGCCAGCAGTCGGAGCAGCAGTAATGAAAAACTGTTTTTT
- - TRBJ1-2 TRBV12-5 CASGLANYGYTF TGTGCTAGTGGTTTGGCAAACTATGGCTACACCTTC
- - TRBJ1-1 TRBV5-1 CASSLVEVNTEAFF TGCGCCAGCAGCTTGGTTGAGGTGAACACTGAAGCTTTCTTT
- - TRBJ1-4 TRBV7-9 CASSAGGTSNEKLFF TGTGCCAGCAGCGCTGGGGGCACCTCTAATGAAAAACTGTTTTTT
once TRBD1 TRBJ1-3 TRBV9 CASSVDPTGAGNTIYF TGTGCCAGCAGCGTAGATCCTACAGGGGCTGGAAACACCATATATTTT
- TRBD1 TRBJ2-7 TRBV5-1 CASSQWTGRNEQYF TGCGCCAGCAGCCAATGGACAGGCCGAAACGAGCAGTACTTC